The source of this T cell receptor beta chain is a study of blood T cell repertoires in COVID-19. Generated by immunoSEQ multiplex PCR, the TCRdb table keeps only in-frame clones and is missing some. The sample records about 270,000 clones, approximately 87% being singletons. The length of the CDR3 is 12 residues. V lost 4 bases to trimming and J lost 5 bases, with 9 bases between them. Germline V CDR1 and CDR2: SGHTS, YDEGEE. The J gene is TRBJ1-1, the V gene TRBV5-8, with unresolved D. The clonotype comes from a woman aged 25 to 39 with COVID-19, enrolled during active disease. The material sequenced was peripheral blood. The CDR3 nucleotides are TGTGCCAGCAGCGCACGCGGAACTGAAGCTTTCTTT. Protein product: CASSARGTEAFF.